This TCR beta chain was profiled in a study of control samples from healthy donors and cancer patients. Sequencing was performed with immunoSEQ multiplex PCR; in TCRdb, only in-frame clones are kept and a portion is missing. The sample carries more than 75,000 clones, 85% to 90% recorded once. This clone was found a few times. This CDR3 is built from 13 residues. V gave up 3 bases and J gave up 3 bases, with 11 bases separating them. Germline CDR1 and CDR2: GTSNPN and SVGIG (reference sequence). This TCR came from a man in his forties or fifties in good health. The rearrangement joins TRBV30 to TRBJ1-2; D gene ambiguous. The sample comprised blood. CDR3 sequence: CAWSLDGYYGYTF. In DNA form, the CDR3 reads TGTGCCTGGAGCCTAGACGGCTACTATGGCTACACCTTC.